Listed below are T cell receptor beta chains from one sample, sequenced in a study of T cell responses to AZD1222 COVID-19 vaccine. The data were produced by immunoSEQ multiplex PCR, yet TCRdb's version contains in-frame clones alone and is incomplete. The table shows fewer than 120,000 clones, with about 87% occurring only once. The sample here was peripheral blood, taken 28 days after the second AZD1222 dose. The receptors shown here come from an adult who received the AZD1222 COVID-19 vaccine. Each CDR3 is given with its conserved first and last residue. Fields, in order: V gene, D gene, clone size, J gene, CDR3 protein, CDR3 DNA. A D gene is named only where the DNA matches it firmly. Size is omitted from some rows. Given values are once, few, many or a class for expanded clones.

TRBV19,TRBD1,.,TRBJ1-5,CASSHLAGQDISGNQPQHF,TGTGCCAGTAGCCATCTCGCGGGACAGGACATTTCTGGCAATCAGCCCCAGCATTTT
TRBV4-1,.,once,TRBJ1-1,CASRRGTEAFF,TGCGCCAGCAGAAGAGGCACTGAAGCTTTCTTT
TRBV6-5,TRBD1,.,TRBJ1-2,CASRTGGRGYGYTF,TGTGCCAGCAGAACAGGGGGCCGAGGCTATGGCTACACCTTC
TRBV11-2,.,.,TRBJ2-1,CASSLVAAARVQFF,TGTGCCAGCAGCTTAGTCGCTGCGGCAAGAGTTCAGTTCTTC
TRBV6-5,.,.,TRBJ1-2,CASSPSPNYGYTF,TGTGCCAGCAGTCCCAGCCCTAACTATGGCTACACCTTC
TRBV29-1,.,.,TRBJ1-2,CSVAESLDLYGYTF,TGCAGCGTTGCAGAATCACTTGACCTCTATGGCTACACCTTC
TRBV10-3,.,.,TRBJ2-5,CAISDAQRETQYF,TGTGCCATCAGTGATGCTCAGAGAGAGACCCAGTACTTC
TRBV3-1/TRBV3-2,TRBD2,.,TRBJ2-2,CASSQKGTSGELFF,TGTGCCAGCAGCCAGAAAGGGACTAGCGGGGAGCTGTTTTTT
TRBV5-1,TRBD2,.,TRBJ2-3,CASSSGLAAVGDTQYF,TGCGCCAGCAGCTCGGGACTAGCGGCGGTTGGAGATACGCAGTATTTT
TRBV6-1,TRBD2,.,TRBJ2-3,CASSEGFAAGTQYF,TGTGCCAGCAGTGAAGGTTTCGCAGCGGGAACGCAGTATTTT
TRBV29-1,TRBD1,.,TRBJ1-2,CSVRGADRGRISYGYTF,TGCAGCGTCCGAGGGGCGGACAGGGGGCGAATAAGCTATGGCTACACCTTC
TRBV6-1,.,once,TRBJ1-4,CASSEPFTNEKLFF,TGTGCCAGCAGTGAGCCCTTTACTAATGAAAAACTGTTTTTT
TRBV19,.,.,TRBJ1-2,CASSIGRIQDGYTF,TGTGCCAGTAGTATAGGTAGGATCCAGGATGGCTACACCTTC
TRBV6-5,TRBD1,.,TRBJ2-7,CASRSQGEEQYF,TGTGCCAGCAGGAGCCAGGGGGAGGAGCAGTACTTC
TRBV10-3,.,.,TRBJ1-3,CAIGTSMNTIYF,TGTGCCATCGGGACTAGCATGAACACCATATATTTT
TRBV2,.,.,TRBJ1-1,CASSVEGLDTEAFF,TGTGCCAGCAGTGTAGAGGGGTTGGACACTGAAGCTTTCTTT
TRBV5-1,TRBD1,.,TRBJ1-1,CASRTGDLMNTEAFF,TGCGCCAGCCGGACAGGGGACCTTATGAACACTGAAGCTTTCTTT
TRBV3-1/TRBV3-2,TRBD1,.,TRBJ1-2,CASSQQGANYYGYTF,TGTGCCAGCAGCCAACAGGGGGCAAATTACTATGGCTACACCTTC
TRBV19,.,.,TRBJ2-7,CASSSAAAYEQYF,TGTGCCAGTAGTTCCGCCGCAGCCTACGAGCAGTACTTC
TRBV5-6,TRBD2,once,TRBJ2-2,CASSLTSGNTGELFF,TGTGCCAGCAGCTTGACTAGCGGAAACACCGGGGAGCTGTTTTTT
TRBV24-1,.,.,TRBJ2-5,CATSDPTGTGETQYF,TGTGCCACCAGTGATCCCACGGGAACCGGAGAGACCCAGTACTTC
TRBV7-8,.,.,TRBJ1-2,CASSLRTGYGYTF,TGTGCCAGCAGCTTAAGGACGGGATATGGCTACACCTTC
TRBV10-3,.,.,TRBJ1-2,CAISDTNNYGYTF,TGTGCCATCAGTGACACGAATAACTATGGCTACACCTTC
TRBV5-1,.,.,TRBJ1-2,CASSSPPGYGYTF,TGCGCCAGCAGCTCACCCCCAGGGTACGGATACACCTTC
TRBV11-3,TRBD2,.,TRBJ2-2,CASSLRRGGPNTGELFF,TGTGCCAGCAGCTTACGCCGGGGGGGGCCCAACACCGGGGAGCTGTTTTTT
TRBV11-3,TRBD2,.,TRBJ2-3,CASSPRLADTQYF,TGTGCCAGCAGCCCCCGACTAGCCGATACGCAGTATTTT
TRBV12-3/TRBV12-4,TRBD1,.,TRBJ1-2,CASRQGTNYGYTF,TGTGCCAGCCGACAGGGTACTAACTATGGCTACACCTTC
TRBV7-6,TRBD2,.,TRBJ2-1,CASSSGGSGTRQFF,TGTGCCAGCAGCTCCGGTGGTAGCGGGACTCGGCAGTTCTTC
TRBV6-5,.,.,TRBJ1-2,CAIQGPLGGYTF,TGTGCCATACAGGGACCCCTAGGTGGCTACACCTTC
TRBV15,.,.,TRBJ1-5,CATSRTGRLNNQPQHF,TGTGCCACCAGCAGGACGGGACGGCTAAACAATCAGCCCCAGCATTTT
TRBV2,.,many,TRBJ2-2,CASRGPRVTGELFF,TGTGCCAGCAGGGGACCCCGGGTCACCGGGGAGCTGTTTTTT
TRBV6-1,TRBD1,.,TRBJ1-4,CASSGRQGSTNEKLFF,TGTGCCAGCAGTGGTCGACAGGGGAGTACTAATGAAAAACTGTTTTTT
TRBV29-1,TRBD1,.,TRBJ1-5,CSVITTGTNQPQHF,TGCAGCGTTATAACGACAGGGACCAATCAGCCCCAGCATTTT
TRBV27,.,.,TRBJ2-5,CASSSGGGGQETQYF,TGTGCCAGCAGTTCCGGAGGGGGGGGACAAGAGACCCAGTACTTC
TRBV2,TRBD1,few,TRBJ1-3,CASRKSRRDSSGNTIYF,TGTGCCAGCAGAAAATCCCGCCGGGACAGCTCTGGAAACACCATATATTTT
TRBV6-5,TRBD1,.,TRBJ1-1,CASRPTGMNTEAFF,TGTGCCAGCAGGCCGACAGGGATGAACACTGAAGCTTTCTTT
TRBV5-1,TRBD1,.,TRBJ2-5,CASSSGQGQETQYF,TGCGCCAGCAGCTCGGGACAGGGCCAAGAGACCCAGTACTTC
TRBV3-1/TRBV3-2,TRBD2,.,TRBJ2-5,CASSQGTSGGRETQYF,TGTGCCAGCAGCCAAGGGACTAGCGGGGGGCGAGAGACCCAGTACTTC
TRBV18,.,.,TRBJ1-2,CASSPENGGGYTF,TGTGCCAGCTCACCCGAGAACGGGGGTGGCTACACCTTC
TRBV27,TRBD1,.,TRBJ1-1,CASSSLGTGMNTEAFF,TGTGCCAGCAGTTCCCTCGGGACAGGGATGAACACTGAAGCTTTCTTT
TRBV6-5,.,few,TRBJ2-1,CASREYNEQFF,TGTGCCAGCAGAGAGTACAATGAGCAGTTCTTC
TRBV28,.,few,TRBJ1-5,CASRRGGALNQPQHF,TGTGCCAGCAGGAGGGGGGGGGCGCTGAATCAGCCCCAGCATTTT
TRBV5-1,.,.,TRBJ1-6,CASSLEGNSPLHF,TGCGCCAGCAGCTTGGAGGGGAATTCACCCCTCCACTTT
TRBV7-9,TRBD1,.,TRBJ1-2,CASSPGQGALDGYTF,TGTGCCAGCAGCCCCGGACAGGGGGCGCTGGACGGCTACACCTTC
TRBV5-5,.,.,TRBJ1-5,CASSLAVGQGQPQHF,TGTGCCAGCAGCTTGGCCGTGGGTCAGGGTCAGCCCCAGCATTTT
TRBV19,TRBD2,.,TRBJ2-3,CASRTSGTDTQYF,TGTGCCAGCCGGACTAGCGGCACAGATACGCAGTATTTT
TRBV19,.,.,TRBJ1-1,CASRKGRDGTEAFF,TGTGCCAGCCGGAAGGGCAGGGATGGCACTGAAGCTTTCTTT
TRBV14,TRBD1,once,TRBJ1-1,CASSGLGQQNTEAFF,TGTGCCAGCAGCGGGTTGGGACAGCAGAACACTGAAGCTTTCTTT
TRBV27,.,.,TRBJ1-3,CASSIDIGSGNTIYF,TGTGCCAGCAGTATCGACATAGGCTCTGGAAACACCATATATTTT
TRBV11-2,.,.,TRBJ2-7,CASSLYRGGYEQYF,TGTGCCAGCAGCCTATATCGAGGCGGTTACGAGCAGTACTTC
TRBV6-1,TRBD2,once,TRBJ2-7,CASSEAKLAEGYEQYF,TGTGCCAGCAGTGAAGCCAAACTAGCGGAGGGCTACGAGCAGTACTTC
TRBV6-5,.,.,TRBJ1-2,CASSYLRDYGYTF,TGTGCCAGCAGTTACTTGAGGGACTATGGCTACACCTTC
TRBV28,TRBD2,.,TRBJ2-1,CASSQRLAGAYNEQFF,TGTGCCAGCAGTCAACGACTAGCGGGAGCCTACAATGAGCAGTTCTTC
TRBV2,.,.,TRBJ2-1,CASSFRRNNEQFF,TGTGCCAGCTCCTTTAGACGAAACAATGAGCAGTTCTTC
TRBV28,.,once,TRBJ1-5,CASSSPTGLNQPQHF,TGTGCCAGCAGTTCACCAACAGGACTCAATCAGCCCCAGCATTTT
TRBV21-1,.,once,TRBJ1-5,CASSTVPGQGLQPQHF,TGTGCCAGCAGCACCGTCCCGGGACAGGGTCTTCAGCCCCAGCATTTT
TRBV18,.,.,TRBJ2-1,CASSRSGGNEQFF,TGTGCCAGCTCACGTTCCGGGGGCAATGAGCAGTTCTTC